This T cell receptor beta chain appears in the sequencing data of a study of blood T cell repertoires in COVID-19. Study context: T cells, B-cell-depleted T cells, or PBMCs supplied cDNA or gDNA.

This CDR3 is 17 amino acids long. Germline V gene sequence: CDR1 SGHVS, CDR2 FNYEAQ. The J segment lost 7 bases and the V segment lost 5 bases, leaving 16 bases of the junction unmatched. In the original workflow: Reference gene primer amplification gave nucleated cell count estimates. This table comes from immunoSEQ multiplex PCR, and its TCRdb copy is limited to in-frame clones, with some not included. That table is the source of V, J and clone size, and D and trimming were worked out from the DNA. The table has 62,000 or so clones, 80% to 90% seen once. Sequenced sample: peripheral blood. The sequence was obtained from a human donor in a cohort sampled during active COVID-19. The chain carries TRBV7-6 and TRBJ2-1; 8 bases line up with TRBD2. The DNA of the CDR3 is TGTGCCAGCAGCCGGAGGCTTAGCGGGGAGGGTAGTAATGAGCAGTTCTTC. Translated, it gives CASSRRLSGEGSNEQFF.